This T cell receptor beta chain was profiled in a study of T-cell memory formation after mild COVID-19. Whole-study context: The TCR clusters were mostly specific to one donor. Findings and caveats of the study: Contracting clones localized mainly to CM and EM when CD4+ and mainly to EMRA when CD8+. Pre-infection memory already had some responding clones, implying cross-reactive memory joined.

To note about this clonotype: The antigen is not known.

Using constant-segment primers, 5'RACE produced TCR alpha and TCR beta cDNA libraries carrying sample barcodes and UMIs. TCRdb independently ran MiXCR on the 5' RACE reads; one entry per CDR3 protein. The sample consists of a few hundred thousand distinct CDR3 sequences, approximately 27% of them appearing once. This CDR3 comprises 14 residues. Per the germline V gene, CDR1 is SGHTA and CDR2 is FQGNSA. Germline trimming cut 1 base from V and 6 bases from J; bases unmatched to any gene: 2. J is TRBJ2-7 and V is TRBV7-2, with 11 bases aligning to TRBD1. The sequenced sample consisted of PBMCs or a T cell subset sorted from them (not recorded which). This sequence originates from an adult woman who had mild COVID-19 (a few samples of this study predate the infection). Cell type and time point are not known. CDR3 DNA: TGTGCCAGCAGCTTAGGGACAGGGGGCTTCGAGCAGTACTTC. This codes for CASSLGTGGFEQYF. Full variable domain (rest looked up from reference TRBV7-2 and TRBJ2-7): GAGVSQSPSNKVTEKGKDVELRCDPISGHTALYWYRQSLGQGLEFLIYFQGNSAPDKSGLPSDRFSAERTGGSVSTLTIQRTQQEDSAVYLCASSLGTGGFEQYFGPGTRLTVT.